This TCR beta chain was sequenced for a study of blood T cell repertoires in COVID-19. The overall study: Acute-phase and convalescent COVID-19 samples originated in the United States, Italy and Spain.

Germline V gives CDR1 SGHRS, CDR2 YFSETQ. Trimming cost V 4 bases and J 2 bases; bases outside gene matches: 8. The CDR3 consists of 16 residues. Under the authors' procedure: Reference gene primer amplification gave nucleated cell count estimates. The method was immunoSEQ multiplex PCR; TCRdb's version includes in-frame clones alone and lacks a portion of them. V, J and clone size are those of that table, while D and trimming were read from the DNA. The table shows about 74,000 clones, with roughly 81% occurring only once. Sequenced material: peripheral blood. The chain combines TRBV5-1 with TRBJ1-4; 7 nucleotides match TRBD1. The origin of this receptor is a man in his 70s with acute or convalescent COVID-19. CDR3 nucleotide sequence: TGCGCCAGCAGCCCCGGGACAGTAACGACTAATGAAAAACTGTTTTTT. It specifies CASSPGTVTTNEKLFF. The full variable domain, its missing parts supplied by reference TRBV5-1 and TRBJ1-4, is KAGVTQTPRYLIKTRGQQVTLSCSPISGHRSVSWYQQTPGQGLQFLFEYFSETQRNKGNFPGRFSGRQFSNSRSEMNVSTLELGDSALYLCASSPGTVTTNEKLFFGSGTQLSVL.